This T cell receptor beta chain was documented in a study of cytotoxic CD8 clonotypes in ibrutinib-treated CLL. Study findings and constraints: Researchers report that baseline clonality outpaced age-matched healthy donors and tracked circulating CD8+ T-cell counts. Progressing and sustained-remission patients had different sampling times. Contraction or stability on treatment characterized the public clonotypes, which were uncommon.

The data were produced by immunoSEQ multiplex PCR, yet TCRdb's version contains in-frame clones alone and is incomplete. The sample lists about 60,000 clones, 56% occurring once. The CDR3 runs 12 residues. The ends were cut back, 3 bases at V and 9 bases at J, with 9 bases in the middle. From germline, CDR1 is MNHNS and CDR2 SASEGT. About this clone: Its antigen is undetermined.

The V call is TRBV6-1, the J call TRBJ2-1; no clear D gene. The clonotype originates from a human donor with chronic lymphocytic leukemia. The source was PBMCs, collected after 24 months of ibrutinib treatment. The CDR3 DNA reads TGTGCCAGCAGTGACAGGTTCGGTGAGCAGTTCTTC. Its translation is CASSDRFGEQFF.